Below, 2 T cell receptor beta chains from the same sample are listed, as sequenced in a study of molecular identifiers for immune sequencing clone quantification (dated by TCRdb to the late 2010s). The library was produced with PCR. The sequencer was an Illumina HiSeq 4000. TCRdb ran its own pipeline on the public reads, namely fastp trimming at Q25 and MiXCR clone calling, and kept in-frame beta chains. When rows share a CDR3 protein, they turn into one entry using the most common DNA and genes. The sample profile shows hundreds of thousands of distinct CDR3 sequences; roughly 23% of them were found once. The top ten clonotypes cover approximately 0.8% of the sample. Sequenced material: naive CD8+ T cells from blood, with Jurkat cell RNA spiked in. According to the study, the label for this sample's cell subset or site signals: FACS-sorted CD8+CD4-CCR7+CD45RA+ naive T cells. These receptor sequences come from a human donor in good health. Some libraries in this study had Jurkat cell RNA spiked in.

A word on this clonotype: Given a much more abundant clone one base away, this may be a read error. This rearrangement joins TRBV28 to TRBJ2-1; D is undetermined. The length of the CDR3 is 12 residues. Germline values: CDR1 MDHEN, CDR2 SYDVKM. In DNA form, the CDR3 reads TGTGCCAGCCGCGTCTCCTACAATGAGCTGTTCTTC. It is translated as CASRVSYNELFF.

The chain uses TRBV20-1 and TRBJ2-1; D possibly corresponds to TRBD2 (6 bases). CDR3 length: 14 amino acids. The V end lost 0 bases, the J end lost 4 bases, and 10 bases lay between the germline ends. The germline CDR1 and CDR2 sequences are DFQATT and SNEGSKA (reference sequence). The CDR3 coding sequence is TGCAGTGCTAGAGATGGGACTTCTTACAATGAGCAGTTCTTC. It yields the protein CSARDGTSYNEQFF.